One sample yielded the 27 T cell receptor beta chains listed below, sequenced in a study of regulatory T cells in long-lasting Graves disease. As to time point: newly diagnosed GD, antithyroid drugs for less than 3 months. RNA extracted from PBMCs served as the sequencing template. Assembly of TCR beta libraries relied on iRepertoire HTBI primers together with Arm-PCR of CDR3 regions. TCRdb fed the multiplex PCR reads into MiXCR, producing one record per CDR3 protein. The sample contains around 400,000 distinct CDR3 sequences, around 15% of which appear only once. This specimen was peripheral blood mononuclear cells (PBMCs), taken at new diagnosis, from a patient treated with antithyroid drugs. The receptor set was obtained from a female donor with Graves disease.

CDR3 protein: CSVAAWDRETEAFF. CDR3 bases: TGCAGCGTCGCAGCCTGGGACAGGGAGACTGAAGCTTTCTTT. The V and J genes are TRBV29-1 and TRBJ1-1; 9 positions agree with TRBD1. Germline V lookup: CDR1 SQVTM, CDR2 ANQGSEA. The junction had 10 bases not matched to a gene; V was cut back by 6 bases and J by 5 bases. The length of the CDR3 is 14 residues.

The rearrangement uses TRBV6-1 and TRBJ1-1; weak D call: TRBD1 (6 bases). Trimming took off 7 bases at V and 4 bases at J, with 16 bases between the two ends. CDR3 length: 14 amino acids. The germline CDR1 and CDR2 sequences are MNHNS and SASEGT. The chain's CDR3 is CASTTGRDRTEAFF. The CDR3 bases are TGTGCCAGCACTACAGGGAGGGACCGCACTGAAGCTTTCTTT.

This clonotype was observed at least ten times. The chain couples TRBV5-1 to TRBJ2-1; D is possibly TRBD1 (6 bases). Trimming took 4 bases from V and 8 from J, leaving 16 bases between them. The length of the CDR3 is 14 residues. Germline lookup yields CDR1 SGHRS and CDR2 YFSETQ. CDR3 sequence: CASSRALQGDEQFF. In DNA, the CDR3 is TGCGCCAGCAGCAGGGCGTTACAGGGCGATGAGCAGTTCTTC.

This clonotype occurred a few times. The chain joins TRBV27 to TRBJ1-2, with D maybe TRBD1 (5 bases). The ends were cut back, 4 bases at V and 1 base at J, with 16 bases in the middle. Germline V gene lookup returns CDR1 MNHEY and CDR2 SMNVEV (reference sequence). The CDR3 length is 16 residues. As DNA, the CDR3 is TGTGCCAGCAGTTCCTTACCTCGGACAAGTAACTATGGCTACACCTTC. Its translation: CASSSLPRTSNYGYTF.

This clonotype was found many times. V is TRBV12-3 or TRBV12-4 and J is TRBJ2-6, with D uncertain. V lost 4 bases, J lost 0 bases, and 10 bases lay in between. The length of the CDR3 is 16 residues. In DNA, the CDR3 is TGTGCCAGCAGTTACGGACGCTTCTCTGGGGCCAACGTCCTGACTTTC. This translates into CASSYGRFSGANVLTF.

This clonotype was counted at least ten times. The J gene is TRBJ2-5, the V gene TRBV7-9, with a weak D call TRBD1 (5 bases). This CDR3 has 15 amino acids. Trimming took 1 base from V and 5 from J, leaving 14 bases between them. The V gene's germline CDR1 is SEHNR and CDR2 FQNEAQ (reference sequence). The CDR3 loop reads CASSLGGAAGETQYF. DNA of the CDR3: TGTGCCAGCAGCTTAGGTGGGGCCGCAGGGGAGACCCAGTACTTC. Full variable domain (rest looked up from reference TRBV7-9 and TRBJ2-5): DTGVSQNPRHKITKRGQNVTFRCDPISEHNRLYWYRQTLGQGPEFLTYFQNEAQLEKSRLLSDRFSAERPKGSFSTLEIQRTEQGDSAMYLCASSLGGAAGETQYFGPGTRLLVL.

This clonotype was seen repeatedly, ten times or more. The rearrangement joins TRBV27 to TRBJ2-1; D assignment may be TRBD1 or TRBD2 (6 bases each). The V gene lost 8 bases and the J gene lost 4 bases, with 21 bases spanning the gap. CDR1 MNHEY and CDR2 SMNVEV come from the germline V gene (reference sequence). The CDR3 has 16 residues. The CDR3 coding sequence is TGTGCCAGCTGGGGTTTGGGGCGGGACAAGTACAATGAGCAGTTCTTC. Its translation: CASWGLGRDKYNEQFF.

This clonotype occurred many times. The CDR3: CATSRSGRAEEQFF. The CDR3 bases are TGTGCCACCAGCAGAAGCGGGAGGGCCGAAGAGCAGTTCTTC. This chain connects TRBV15 to TRBJ2-1; 10 bases are shared with TRBD2. The germline V gene has CDR1 LNHNV and CDR2 YYDKDF (reference sequence). The CDR3 has 14 residues. The ends lost 2 bases at V and 10 bases at J; junction bases unmatched: 5.

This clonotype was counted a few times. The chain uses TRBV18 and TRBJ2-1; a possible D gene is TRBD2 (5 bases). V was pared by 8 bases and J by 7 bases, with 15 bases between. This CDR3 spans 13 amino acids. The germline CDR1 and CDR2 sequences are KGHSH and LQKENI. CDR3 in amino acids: CASTAGLDNEQFF. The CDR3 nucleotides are TGTGCCAGCACAGCTGGACTGGATAATGAGCAGTTCTTC.

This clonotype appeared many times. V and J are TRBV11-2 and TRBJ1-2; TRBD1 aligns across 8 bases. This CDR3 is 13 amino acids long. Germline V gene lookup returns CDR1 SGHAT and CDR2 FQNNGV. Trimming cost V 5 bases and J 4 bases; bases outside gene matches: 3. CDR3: CASSPGGIYGYTF. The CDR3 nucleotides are TGTGCCAGCAGCCCAGGGGGCATCTATGGCTACACCTTC.

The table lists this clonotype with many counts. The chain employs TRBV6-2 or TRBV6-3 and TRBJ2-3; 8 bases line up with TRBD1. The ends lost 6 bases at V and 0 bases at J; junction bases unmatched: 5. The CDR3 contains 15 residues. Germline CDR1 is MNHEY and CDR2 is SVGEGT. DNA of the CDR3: TGTGCCAGCAGAGGGGACAGGCCGAGCACAGATACGCAGTATTTT. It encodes CASRGDRPSTDTQYF.

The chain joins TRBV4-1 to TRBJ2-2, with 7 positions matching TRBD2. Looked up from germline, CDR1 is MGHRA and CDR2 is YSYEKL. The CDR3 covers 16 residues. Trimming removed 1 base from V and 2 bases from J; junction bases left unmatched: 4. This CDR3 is CASSQVTGGNTGELFF. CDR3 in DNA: TGCGCCAGCAGCCAAGTGACGGGGGGTAACACCGGGGAGCTGTTTTTT.

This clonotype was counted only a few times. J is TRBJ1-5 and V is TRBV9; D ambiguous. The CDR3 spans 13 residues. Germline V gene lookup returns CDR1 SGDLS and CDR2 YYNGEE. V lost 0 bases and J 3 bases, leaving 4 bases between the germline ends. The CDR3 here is CASSVAVNQPQHF. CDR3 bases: TGTGCCAGCAGCGTAGCCGTCAATCAGCCCCAGCATTTT.

CDR3 residues: CASSMRLAGTGELFF. CDR3 in DNA: TGTGCCAGCAGCATGCGACTAGCGGGCACCGGGGAGCTGTTTTTT. This chain joins TRBV7-9 and TRBJ2-2, with 10 bases lining up with TRBD2. The germline V gene has CDR1 SEHNR and CDR2 FQNEAQ (reference sequence). Unmatched junction bases numbered 4, after V lost 5 bases and J lost 4 bases. The CDR3 is 15 residues long.

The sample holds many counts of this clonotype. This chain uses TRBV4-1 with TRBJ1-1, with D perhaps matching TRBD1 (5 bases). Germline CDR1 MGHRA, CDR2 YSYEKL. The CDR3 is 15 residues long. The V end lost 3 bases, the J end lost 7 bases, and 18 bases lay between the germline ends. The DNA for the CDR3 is TGCGCCAGCAGCCATTGGGGGTGGGGTCCGGGTGAAGCTTTCTTT. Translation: CASSHWGWGPGEAFF.

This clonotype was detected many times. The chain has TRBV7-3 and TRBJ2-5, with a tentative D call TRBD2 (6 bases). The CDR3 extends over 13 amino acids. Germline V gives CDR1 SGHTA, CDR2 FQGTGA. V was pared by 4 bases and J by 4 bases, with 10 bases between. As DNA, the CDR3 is TGTGCCAGCAGCTGGGGACTCCGAGAGACCCAGTACTTC. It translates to CASSWGLRETQYF.

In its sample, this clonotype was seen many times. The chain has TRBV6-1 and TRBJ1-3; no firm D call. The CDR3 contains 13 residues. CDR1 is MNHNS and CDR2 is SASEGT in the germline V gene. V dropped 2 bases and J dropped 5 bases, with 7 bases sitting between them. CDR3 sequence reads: CASSEISRNTIYF. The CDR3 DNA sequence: TGTGCCAGCAGTGAAATCAGTCGAAACACCATATATTTT.

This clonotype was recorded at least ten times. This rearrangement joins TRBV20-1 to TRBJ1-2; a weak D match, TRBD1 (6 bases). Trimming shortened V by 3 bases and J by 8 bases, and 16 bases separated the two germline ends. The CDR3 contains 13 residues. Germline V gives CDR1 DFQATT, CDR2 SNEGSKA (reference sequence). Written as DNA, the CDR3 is TGCAGTGCTAGCGACAGGCGCCAAACGGGCTACACCTTC. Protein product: CSASDRRQTGYTF.

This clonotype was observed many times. CDR3 amino acids: CASSFTSAIQPQHF. The CDR3 DNA follows: TGTGCCAGCAGTTTTACCAGTGCGATCCAGCCCCAGCATTTT. This chain joins TRBV12-3 or TRBV12-4 and TRBJ1-5, with D hard to call. V shed 3 bases and J shed 7 bases, with 13 bases lying between them. This CDR3 is built from 14 residues.

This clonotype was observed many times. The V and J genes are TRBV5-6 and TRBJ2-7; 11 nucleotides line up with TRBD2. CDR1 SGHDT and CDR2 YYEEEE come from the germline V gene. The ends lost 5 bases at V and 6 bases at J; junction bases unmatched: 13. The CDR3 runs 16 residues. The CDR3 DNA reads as TGTGCCAGCAGTCATGACCTGGGACTAGCGGTCGTCGAGCAGTACTTC. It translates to CASSHDLGLAVVEQYF. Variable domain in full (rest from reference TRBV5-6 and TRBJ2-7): DAGVTQSPTHLIKTRGQQVTLRCSPKSGHDTVSWYQQALGQGPQFIFQYYEEEERQRGNFPDRFSGHQFPNYSSELNVNALLLGDSALYLCASSHDLGLAVVEQYFGPGTRLTVT.

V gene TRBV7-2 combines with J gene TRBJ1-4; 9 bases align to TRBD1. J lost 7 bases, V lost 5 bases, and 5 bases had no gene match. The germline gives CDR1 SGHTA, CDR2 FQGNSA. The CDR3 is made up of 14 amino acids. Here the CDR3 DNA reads TGTGCCAGCAGCCTACAGGGGGCAGGTGAAAAACTGTTTTTT. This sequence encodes CASSLQGAGEKLFF.

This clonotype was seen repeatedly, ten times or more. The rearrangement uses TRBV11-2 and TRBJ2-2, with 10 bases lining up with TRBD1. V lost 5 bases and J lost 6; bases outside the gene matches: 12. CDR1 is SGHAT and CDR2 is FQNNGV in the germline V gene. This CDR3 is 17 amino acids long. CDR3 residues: CASSPPGQGPSAGELFF. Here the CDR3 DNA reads TGTGCCAGCAGCCCTCCGGGACAGGGGCCATCCGCCGGGGAGCTGTTTTTT. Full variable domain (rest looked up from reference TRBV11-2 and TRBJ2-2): EAGVAQSPRYKIIEKRQSVAFWCNPISGHATLYWYQQILGQGPKLLIQFQNNGVVDDSQLPKDRFSAERLKGVDSTLKIQPAKLEDSAVYLCASSPPGQGPSAGELFFGEGSRLTVL.

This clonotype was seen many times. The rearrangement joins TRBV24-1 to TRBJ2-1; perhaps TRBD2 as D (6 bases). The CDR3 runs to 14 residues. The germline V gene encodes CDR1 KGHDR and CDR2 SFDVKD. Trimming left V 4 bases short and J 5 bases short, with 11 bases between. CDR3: CATSEEGLNNEQFF. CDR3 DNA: TGTGCCACCAGTGAAGAGGGACTCAACAATGAGCAGTTCTTC.

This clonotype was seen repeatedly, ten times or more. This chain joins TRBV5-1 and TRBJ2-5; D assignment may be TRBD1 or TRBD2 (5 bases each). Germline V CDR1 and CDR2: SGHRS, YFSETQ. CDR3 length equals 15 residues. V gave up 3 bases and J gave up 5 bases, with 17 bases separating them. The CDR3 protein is CASSSTGAPVETQYF. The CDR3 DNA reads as TGCGCCAGCAGCTCAACCGGGGCCCCCGTCGAGACCCAGTACTTC. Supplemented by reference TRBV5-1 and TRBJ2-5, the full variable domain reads KAGVTQTPRYLIKTRGQQVTLSCSPISGHRSVSWYQQTPGQGLQFLFEYFSETQRNKGNFPGRFSGRQFSNSRSEMNVSTLELGDSALYLCASSSTGAPVETQYFGPGTRLLVL.

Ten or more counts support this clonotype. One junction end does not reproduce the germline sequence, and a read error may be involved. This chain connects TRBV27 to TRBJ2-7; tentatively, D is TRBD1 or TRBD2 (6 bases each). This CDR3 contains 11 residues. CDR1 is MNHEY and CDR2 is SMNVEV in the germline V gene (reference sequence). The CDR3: CATRGWGVMDF. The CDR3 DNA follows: TGTGCCACCAGGGGCTGGGGGGTTATGGACTTC.

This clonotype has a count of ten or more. The CDR3 sequence is CASSSTGNLGAFF. CDR3 nucleotide sequence: TGTGCCAGCAGTTCTACAGGGAATCTAGGAGCTTTCTTT. The chain uses TRBV12-3 or TRBV12-4 and TRBJ1-1, with D possibly being TRBD1 (6 bases). There are 13 residues in the CDR3. The V end was cut by 4 bases, the J end by 10 bases, with 16 bases between.

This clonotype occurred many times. CDR3: CASSQRDRGETQYF. The CDR3 DNA reads TGCGCCAGCAGCCAGAGGGACAGGGGAGAGACCCAGTACTTC. This sequence joins TRBV4-1 and TRBJ2-5, with 10 positions matching TRBD1. CDR3 size: 14 residues. Trimming cost V 3 bases and J 4 bases; bases outside gene matches: 2. The germline V gene has CDR1 MGHRA and CDR2 YSYEKL.